This T cell receptor beta chain comes out of a study of blood T cell repertoires in COVID-19 (dated by TCRdb to the early 2020s). Regarding the study in general: Collaborator samples came from the United States, Italy and Spain and covered acute and convalescent phases of COVID-19. The prospective study material was composed of cDNA or gDNA derived from T cells, B-cell-depleted T cells, or PBMCs. The dataset comprised deeply sampled blood TCRbeta repertoires from subjects exposed to, actively infected with, or recovered from COVID-19. A freely available public database, intended as a resource for researchers studying the immune response to SARS-CoV-2, is where the repertoires were released. The samples were drawn from two sources: the first 160 participants of the ongoing ImmuneRACE study, and 1,000 to 1,500 subjects contributed by 6 global collaborators. The sample metadata nearly always contained a de-identified subject ID, COVID-19 status, age in years and sex. HLA class I and class II types, where available, came from metadata supplied by the sample provider rather than from assay-based typing.

Findings and caveats that apply to the study as a whole: The amount of clinical and demographic metadata varied by source and participant and was provided uncurated.

A remark on this clone: No antigen is known for it. It has no much larger one-base neighbor in the sample; base qualities were not kept.

The CDR1 and CDR2 encoded by the germline V gene are SNHLY and FYNNEI. At the junction V is shortened by 7 bases and J by 3 bases; bases outside the gene matches: 17. The CDR3 starts with the cysteine, ends with the phenylalanine, and has 18 residues. Solely the CDR3 DNA is kept, with 54 bases framed from the first base. TCRbeta CDR3 regions were amplified from genomic DNA by means of the immunoSEQ Assay, a bias-controlled multiplex PCR. From the authors' description of their analysis: Within the assay, amplification of reference gene primers was used to estimate how many nucleated cells each sample contained. To quantify the absolute abundance of each unique TCRbeta CDR3 rearrangement, sequence reads were collapsed and filtered. Productive Simpson clonality was computed per sample as the square root of Simpson's diversity index over productive rearrangements. TCRdb provides this immuneACCESS table in a form limited to in-frame rearrangements. Some clones are lacking; in checked studies, under half of them reflect an unresolved V gene, and why the rest are absent is not known. D and trimming come from the DNA, and the V and J calls and clone size come from that table. Recorded for this sample are around 160,000 clones; roughly 84% of them occurred a single time. The ten largest clones add up to roughly 5.7% of the sample.

Participants in the prospective study were aged about 18 to 95 years, lived in 24 United States geographic areas, and enrolled through a virtual design. Cohort assignment in the prospective study relied on participant-reported clinical history from a screening survey and a study questionnaire. Exposed participants were defined as having been in contact with someone with a PCR-confirmed or clinician-diagnosed COVID-19 case within 2 weeks of study entry. In the prospective study, whole blood, serum and a nasopharyngeal or oropharyngeal swab were collected from each participant by mobile phlebotomists. Over a roughly 2-month period, participants in the prospective study had the option of providing additional blood draws and questionnaires. Blood samples from the prospective study were shipped frozen or at room temperature prior to DNA extraction.

The sample taken for sequencing was PBMCs or T cells enriched from blood (not recorded which). The rearranged chain carries TRBV2 and TRBJ2-1; 8 central nucleotides agree with TRBD2. The clonotype was recovered from a woman aged 50 to 65 who had been exposed to COVID-19. The nucleotides read TGTGCCAGCACCCCTGGGGCAACCTCCAGCGGGGGCTACAATGAGCAGTTCTTC. Its translation reads: CASTPGATSSGGYNEQFF.